Following are 24 T cell receptor beta chains from one sample sequenced in a study of blood T cell repertoires in COVID-19 (TCRdb year 2020). Receptors were amplified or captured by the immunoSEQ multiplex PCR assay. Drawn from immuneACCESS, this table holds only the in-frame rearrangements with V and J called that TCRdb kept. Clones are partly lost; checked studies trace under half to an unresolved V gene and leave the rest unexplained. Present in this sample are 200,000 to 250,000 clones, around four fifths of which were seen just once. The ten largest clones add up to 15% of the sample. The sample was PBMCs or T cells enriched from blood (not recorded which). Every receptor here comes from a man aged 35 to 55 who had recovered from COVID-19.

This chain joins TRBV10-3 and TRBJ2-5; maybe TRBD2 (7 bases). The CDR3 runs to 13 residues. Trimming took 8 bases from V and 2 from J, leaving 12 bases between them. Germline V CDR1 and CDR2: ENHRY, SYGVKD. The DNA for the CDR3 is TGTGCCATCTCGGGGAGGGGGCAAGAGACCCAGTACTTC. Encoded protein: CAISGRGQETQYF.

This clone was seen once. This chain links TRBV28 with TRBJ1-2; 8 nucleotides line up with TRBD1. J was trimmed by 0 bases and V by 6 bases; bases with no gene match: 3. The length of the CDR3 is 14 residues. In germline, CDR1 is MDHEN, CDR2 SYDVKM. The CDR3 here is CASRWTGPNYGYTF. For the CDR3, the DNA is TGTGCCAGCAGGTGGACAGGGCCTAACTATGGCTACACCTTC.

The gene calls are TRBV6-2 or TRBV6-3 and TRBJ2-1; maybe TRBD2 (6 bases). Germline values: CDR1 MNHEY, CDR2 SVGEGT. The CDR3 spans 14 residues. The germline V and J ends were trimmed by 1 base and 8 bases, with 12 bases remaining between them. CDR3 DNA sequence: TGTGCCAGCAGTTACTTGGGGGGAGCGCATGAGCAGTTCTTC. Translated: CASSYLGGAHEQFF.

The gene calls are TRBV5-7 and TRBJ1-2; 8 bases match TRBD1. TRBV5-7 is labeled an ORF, and its function is uncertain. The CDR3 runs to 15 residues. J was trimmed by 4 bases and V by 4 bases; bases with no gene match: 9. The CDR3 nucleotides read TGTGCCAGCAGCCCCTGGGACAGGATAGCCTATGGCTACACCTTC. Protein sequence: CASSPWDRIAYGYTF.

This clone was found once. This chain joins TRBV7-2 and TRBJ1-5; D not certain. Germline V gene lookup returns CDR1 SGHTA and CDR2 FQGNSA. The CDR3 extends over 13 amino acids. With 4 bases removed from V and 4 bases from J, the gap between germline ends came to 8 bases. The CDR3 protein is CASSSRRNQPQHF. The CDR3 nucleotides are TGTGCCAGCAGCTCGCGCCGGAATCAGCCCCAGCATTTT.

J is TRBJ1-2 and V is TRBV27, with TRBD1 matching over 7 bases. Germline CDR1 is MNHEY and CDR2 is SMNVEV (reference sequence). Losses at the gene ends were 6 bases for V and 7 bases for J; bases not matched to a gene: 11. The CDR3 consists of 14 residues. The CDR3 coding sequence is TGTGCCAGCAGGCTAACAGGGGTTGTCAGTGGCTACACCTTC. Protein sequence: CASRLTGVVSGYTF.

This clone is a singleton in its sample. This rearrangement joins TRBV10-3 to TRBJ1-2, with D possibly TRBD1 on 6 matching bases. V shed 8 bases and J shed 2 bases, with 21 bases lying between them. The CDR3 is 16 residues long. Germline assignment: CDR1 ENHRY and CDR2 SYGVKD. Here the CDR3 reads CAIFPGWGPENYGYTF. The DNA for the CDR3 is TGTGCCATCTTCCCAGGTTGGGGGCCAGAAAACTATGGCTACACCTTC.

The V call is TRBV2, the J call TRBJ1-5, with 9 bases fitting TRBD1. The length of the CDR3 is 16 residues. V was clipped by 4 bases and J by 0 bases; unmatched bases: 4. Germline-derived CDR1 and CDR2 are SNHLY and FYNNEI. CDR3 nucleotide sequence: TGTGCCAGCAGTGTGCGACAGGGGGATAGCAATCAGCCCCAGCATTTT. This gives the protein CASSVRQGDSNQPQHF. Combining the CDR3 with reference TRBV2 and TRBJ1-5 gives the whole variable domain EPEVTQTPSHQVTQMGQEVILRCVPISNHLYFYWYRQILGQKVEFLVSFYNNEISEKSEIFDDQFSVERPDGSNFTLKIRSTKLEDSAMYFCASSVRQGDSNQPQHFGDGTRLSIL.

The chain couples TRBV7-2 to TRBJ2-1, with D possibly being TRBD1 (6 bases). With 6 bases removed from V and 7 bases from J, the gap between germline ends came to 16 bases. This CDR3 has 14 amino acids. Per the germline V gene, CDR1 is SGHTA and CDR2 is FQGNSA. The CDR3 region has the DNA TGTGCCAGCAGGGGGCAGGGGAAGTTGAATGAGCAGTTCTTC. As protein: CASRGQGKLNEQFF.

The V call is TRBV7-2, the J call TRBJ1-2, with D unclear. Trimming shortened V by 1 base and J by 4 bases, and 10 bases separated the two germline ends. In germline, CDR1 is SGHTA, CDR2 FQGNSA. The CDR3 contains 14 residues. The DNA of the CDR3 is TGTGCCAGCAGCTTAGGGTCAGAGGGCTATGGCTACACCTTC. Its translation is CASSLGSEGYGYTF.

This rearrangement joins TRBV28 to TRBJ2-1, with a tentative D call TRBD2 (6 bases). Germline assignment: CDR1 MDHEN and CDR2 SYDVKM. V was cut by 2 bases and J by 5 bases, with 16 bases left in between. The CDR3 is made up of 16 amino acids. CDR3 sequence (DNA): TGTGCCAGCAGTTTACGAAGGGGACTCCTGAACAATGAGCAGTTCTTC. Encoded protein: CASSLRRGLLNNEQFF.

The chain uses TRBV18 and TRBJ1-4; TRBD1 might be the D (6 bases). The CDR3 loop spans 14 amino acids. Trimming removed 2 bases at V and 8 bases at J, with 12 bases between. Germline assignment: CDR1 KGHSH and CDR2 LQKENI. CDR3 protein: CASSPRGGGEKLFF. The CDR3 DNA follows: TGTGCCAGCTCACCAAGGGGGGGTGGCGAAAAACTGTTTTTT.

The chain links TRBV19 to TRBJ1-5; D remains unclear. The CDR3 runs to 14 residues. Deletions cut 8 bases from V and 0 bases from J, with 11 bases between. Germline V CDR1 and CDR2: LNHDA, SQIVND (reference sequence). CDR3 nucleotides: TGTGCCAGTGCTCCTAGCCATAGCAATCAGCCCCAGCATTTT. Translation: CASAPSHSNQPQHF.

The J gene is TRBJ1-1, the V gene TRBV11-3; 10 positions match TRBD1. The J segment lost 1 base and the V segment lost 5 bases, leaving 4 bases of the junction unmatched. Germline V gene sequence: CDR1 SGHNT, CDR2 YENEEA. CDR3 length equals 15 residues. In DNA form, the CDR3 reads TGTGCCAGCAGCACTGGACAGGGGGAGAACACTGAAGCTTTCTTT. As protein: CASSTGQGENTEAFF.

The rearrangement uses TRBV30 and TRBJ2-3; D may be TRBD2 (5 bases). Germline V gene lookup returns CDR1 GTSNPN and CDR2 SVGIG (reference sequence). CDR3 length equals 14 residues. The CDR3 protein is CAYEGAGGTDTQYF. The CDR3 DNA reads TGTGCATACGAAGGCGCCGGGGGCACAGATACGCAGTATTTT.

The DNA of the CDR3 is TGTGCCAGCAGCCCCCGGGGGATGAACACTGAAGCTTTCTTT. As protein: CASSPRGMNTEAFF. This sequence joins TRBV28 and TRBJ1-1; possibly TRBD1 for D (5 bases). CDR1 is MDHEN, CDR2 SYDVKM, per germline. The V gene lost 6 bases and the J gene lost 0 bases, with 11 bases spanning the gap. CDR3 length equals 14 residues.

This clone has only one observation. Other DNA sequences in this sample translate to the same CDR3. The rearrangement links TRBV7-3 to TRBJ2-3; D may be TRBD2 (6 bases). The CDR3 extends over 14 amino acids. With 5 bases removed from V and 3 bases from J, the gap between germline ends came to 12 bases. CDR1 and CDR2 from the germline V gene are SGHTA and FQGTGA. The CDR3 DNA reads TGTGCCAGCAGCCCACTAGCAGGGACAGATACGCAGTATTTT. It encodes CASSPLAGTDTQYF.

The chain links TRBV10-2 to TRBJ2-3; D is ambiguous. V lost 2 bases and J lost 5, with 8 bases in between. The germline gives CDR1 WSHSY, CDR2 SAAADI. CDR3 size: 13 residues. The CDR3 sequence is CASSEPPLDTQYF. The DNA for the CDR3 is TGCGCCAGCAGTGAGCCCCCTCTAGATACGCAGTATTTT.

As DNA, the CDR3 is TGCGCCACTGGGACTTCGCAAGAGACCCAGTACTTC. This translates into CATGTSQETQYF. The genes are TRBV5-1 and TRBJ2-5, with a weak D call TRBD2 (6 bases). The V gene's germline CDR1 is SGHRS and CDR2 YFSETQ. Trimming cost V 9 bases and J 2 bases, with 11 bases left between them. The CDR3 has 12 residues.

For this clone: Distinct nucleotide sequences in the sample also encode this CDR3. This chain joins TRBV4-3 and TRBJ2-3, with D perhaps matching TRBD1 (5 bases). The V gene lost 4 bases and the J gene lost 2 bases, with 10 bases spanning the gap. CDR1 LGHNA and CDR2 YSLEER come from the germline V gene. The CDR3 has 14 residues. CDR3 residues: CASSRDSSTDTQYF. CDR3 in DNA: TGCGCCAGCAGCCGCGACAGTTCCACAGATACGCAGTATTTT.

The V call is TRBV4-3, the J call TRBJ2-7; 7 bases fit TRBD1. Germline V lookup: CDR1 LGHNA, CDR2 YSLEER. This CDR3 is built from 15 residues. Trimming cost V 1 base and J 5 bases; bases outside gene matches: 8. The CDR3 loop reads CASSQATGRGDEQYF. The CDR3 bases are TGCGCCAGCAGCCAAGCGACAGGGCGTGGGGACGAGCAGTACTTC.

This chain connects TRBV7-9 to TRBJ1-1; 10 bases match TRBD1. Unmatched junction bases numbered 6, after V lost 4 bases and J lost 4 bases. The CDR3 is made up of 15 amino acids. Germline lookup yields CDR1 SEHNR and CDR2 FQNEAQ (reference sequence). The CDR3 bases are TGTGCCAGCAGCTCGATGGACAGGGGGACCACTGAAGCTTTCTTT. Translated: CASSSMDRGTTEAFF.

The chain joins TRBV5-1 to TRBJ1-1, with a possible D match to TRBD1 (5 bases). Trimming pared 0 bases from V and 5 bases from J, leaving 14 bases between. Per germline, CDR1 SGHRS and CDR2 YFSETQ. The CDR3 runs to 15 residues. The DNA for the CDR3 is TGCGCCAGCAGCTTGGTCGGGGGAGAGGGGACTGAAGCTTTCTTT. As protein: CASSLVGGEGTEAFF.

V usage is TRBV5-1 and J usage is TRBJ2-1, with 12 bases that match TRBD2. The CDR3 loop spans 14 amino acids. V gave up 4 bases and J gave up 10 bases; unmatched junction bases: 6. CDR1 SGHRS and CDR2 YFSETQ come from the germline V gene. CDR3 sequence: CASSPPSGGGEQFF. Here the CDR3 DNA reads TGCGCCAGCAGCCCCCCTAGCGGGGGGGGCGAGCAGTTCTTC.